Each of the 22 T cell receptor beta chains below was sequenced from the same sample in a study of blood T cells in healthy people across ages. A J-beta primer mix and a sample-barcoded 5' primer were used in a second PCR of roughly 6 to 11 cycles. TCRdb re-called the 5' RACE reads through MiXCR, storing one row per CDR3 protein. Of around 1,000,000 distinct CDR3 sequences listed, about 23% were seen once; the top ten hold approximately 0.7%. These data were also filed under a second study, of T cells of mothers and their children.

Sequencing was done on a sample of blood. The receptor set was obtained from a girl aged 2 to 10 in good health.

The chain has TRBV14 and TRBJ2-5; D possibly corresponds to TRBD2 (6 bases). The CDR3 has 15 residues. V lost 4 bases, J lost 4 bases, and 16 bases lay in between. Looked up from germline, CDR1 is SGHDN and CDR2 is FVKESK. CDR3 region: CASSLGGVWGETQYF. The CDR3 DNA follows: TGTGCCAGCAGCCTCGGAGGGGTGTGGGGAGAGACCCAGTACTTC.

This clonotype was counted between two and nine times. The CDR3 spells CASSFPPIQETQYF. CDR3 in DNA: TGTGCCAGCAGTTTTCCCCCTATACAAGAGACCCAGTACTTC. The chain combines TRBV12-3 or TRBV12-4 with TRBJ2-5; D ambiguous. This CDR3 is 14 amino acids long. The germline V and J ends were trimmed by 3 bases and 2 bases, with 10 bases remaining between them.

A few counts support this clonotype. For the CDR3, the DNA is TGTGCCACCAGCCGGGGACTAGCAACAGATACGCAGTATTTT. Translation gives CATSRGLATDTQYF. The chain carries TRBV15 and TRBJ2-3, with TRBD2 identical over 9 bases. The CDR3 totals 14 residues. Germline V gene lookup returns CDR1 LNHNV and CDR2 YYDKDF (reference sequence). The trim removed 5 bases at V and 3 bases at J, leaving 3 bases unmatched.

This clonotype occurred once. This chain joins TRBV29-1 and TRBJ1-1, with D hard to call. The CDR3 has 11 residues. CDR1 is SQVTM and CDR2 is ANQGSEA in the germline V gene. V shed 1 base and J shed 3 bases, with 3 bases lying between them. For the CDR3, the DNA is TGCAGCGTTGAAGTTTACACTGAAGCTTTCTTT. This codes for CSVEVYTEAFF.

This clonotype has only a few counts. The gene calls are TRBV2 and TRBJ2-2; D unresolved. Germline CDR1 SNHLY, CDR2 FYNNEI. The CDR3 is made up of 15 amino acids. Trimming removed 6 bases from V and 0 bases from J, with 11 bases in between. CDR3 loop: CASRLTTSNTGELFF. CDR3 nucleotide sequence: TGTGCCAGCAGGTTGACAACCTCGAACACCGGGGAGCTGTTTTTT.

This clonotype was counted a few times. The V and J genes are TRBV28 and TRBJ1-5; D is unclear. Trimming cost V 7 bases and J 9 bases, with 13 bases left between them. The CDR3 runs to 12 residues. The germline gives CDR1 MDHEN, CDR2 SYDVKM. The CDR3 DNA sequence: TGTGCCAGCAATATTCTGGCTTGGCCCCAGCATTTT. This encodes CASNILAWPQHF.

The rearrangement joins TRBV6-2 or TRBV6-3 to TRBJ2-5; 9 bases align to TRBD2. The DNA end favors TRBJ2-7, so the J call may be wrong. The CDR3 spans 16 residues. Germline CDR1 MNHEY, CDR2 SVGEGT. Here the CDR3 DNA reads TGTGCCAGCAGTTACCTAGCGGGGCTGAGCTCCTACGAGCAGTACTTC. This gives the protein CASSYLAGLSSYEQYF.

The chain has TRBV7-2 and TRBJ2-1; D ambiguous. The germline CDR1 and CDR2 sequences are SGHTA and FQGNSA. V lost 8 bases and J 4 bases, leaving 12 bases between the germline ends. This CDR3 has 13 residues. CDR3 bases: TGTGCCAGCGGATCCGAGATGTACAATGAGCAGTTCTTC. Translation: CASGSEMYNEQFF.

V is TRBV13 and J is TRBJ2-7; 8 nucleotides align to TRBD2. J gave up 2 bases and V 2 bases, and 8 bases lay outside the gene matches. Looked up from germline, CDR1 is PRHDT and CDR2 is FYEKMQ (reference sequence). This CDR3 comprises 16 residues. Written as DNA, the CDR3 is TGTGCCAGCAGCTTACGTGGCGGGAGGCAAACCTACGAGCAGTACTTC. Amino acids: CASSLRGGRQTYEQYF.

V usage is TRBV7-2 and J usage is TRBJ1-5; maybe TRBD1 (5 bases). Germline V gene data show CDR1 as SGHTA and CDR2 as FQGNSA. The CDR3 sequence is 13 residues long. Trimming removed 4 bases from V and 5 bases from J, with 9 bases in between. The CDR3 reads CASSYEGHQPQHF. For the CDR3, the DNA is TGTGCCAGCAGCTACGAGGGGCATCAGCCCCAGCATTTT.

This clonotype has just a few counts. The chain couples TRBV20-1 to TRBJ1-2; no clear D. Germline V gives CDR1 DFQATT, CDR2 SNEGSKA (reference sequence). Trimming took off 3 bases at V and 4 bases at J, with 9 bases between the two ends. CDR3 length: 12 amino acids. In nucleotides, the CDR3 is TGCAGTGCTAGCGGACCGCTCTATGGCTACACCTTC. Amino acid sequence: CSASGPLYGYTF.

This clonotype has only a few counts. V is TRBV5-6 and J is TRBJ2-1; 8 bases match TRBD2. Germline CDR1 and CDR2: SGHDT and YYEEEE. Unmatched junction bases numbered 13, after V lost 6 bases and J lost 8 bases. This CDR3 has 15 residues. The CDR3 spells CASNKLAASFDEQFF. As DNA, the CDR3 is TGTGCCAGCAACAAACTAGCGGCCTCGTTCGATGAGCAGTTCTTC.

This clonotype was observed a few times. An end of the junction differs from the germline gene, which may be a read error. V is TRBV5-6 and J is TRBJ1-2, with TRBD1 matching 7 bases. Germline values: CDR1 SGHDT, CDR2 YYEEEE. CDR3 length equals 11 residues. DNA of the CDR3: TGTGCCAGTCGCGGGACCTTAGGACAGGAGTTC. It specifies CASRGTLGQEF.

This clonotype turned up a few times. The rearrangement links TRBV4-1 to TRBJ2-3; D is unclear. In germline, CDR1 is MGHRA, CDR2 YSYEKL. There are 14 residues in the CDR3. V dropped 0 bases and J dropped 0 bases, with 4 bases sitting between them. The CDR3 DNA reads as TGCGCCAGCAGCCAAGAGGTGAGCACAGATACGCAGTATTTT. This codes for CASSQEVSTDTQYF.

Only a few counts were recorded for this clonotype. This chain joins TRBV6-2 or TRBV6-3 and TRBJ2-6; D is unresolved. The germline V and J ends were trimmed by 5 bases and 1 base, with 9 bases remaining between them. This CDR3 has 15 amino acids. Per the germline V gene, CDR1 is MNHEY and CDR2 is SVGEGT. The CDR3 DNA is TGTGCCAGCAGTAGGCCCCCGTCTGGGGCCAACGTCCTGACTTTC. It codes for CASSRPPSGANVLTF.

The chain couples TRBV7-9 to TRBJ2-7, with D perhaps TRBD1 or TRBD2 (5 bases each). CDR1 is SEHNR, CDR2 FQNEAQ, per germline (reference sequence). With 5 bases removed from V and 0 bases from J, the gap between germline ends came to 17 bases. The CDR3 sequence is 16 residues long. This CDR3 is CASSPDLAGSSYEQYF. The CDR3 DNA reads as TGTGCCAGCAGCCCCGATCTGGCAGGGAGCTCCTACGAGCAGTACTTC.

This rearrangement joins TRBV27 to TRBJ2-6; perhaps TRBD1 as D (6 bases). CDR1 and CDR2 from the germline V gene are MNHEY and SMNVEV (reference sequence). This CDR3 contains 16 residues. V was clipped by 2 bases and J by 4 bases, with 12 bases between them. The CDR3: CASSLGEGTGANVLTF. CDR3 sequence (DNA): TGTGCCAGCAGTTTAGGAGAGGGGACAGGGGCCAACGTCCTGACTTTC.

The rearrangement joins TRBV20-1 to TRBJ1-1; a possible D gene is TRBD1 (5 bases). There are 16 residues in the CDR3. CDR1 DFQATT and CDR2 SNEGSKA come from the germline V gene (reference sequence). V was shortened by 0 bases and J by 5 bases, with 19 bases between the two germline ends. The CDR3 DNA is TGCAGTGCTAGAGATTTGGTACGGGGCACGGGGACTGAAGCTTTCTTT. Protein product: CSARDLVRGTGTEAFF.

This chain links TRBV3-1 with TRBJ2-7; 7 bases line up with TRBD2. V was pared by 5 bases and J by 1 base, with 5 bases of the junction left unmatched. CDR1 is LGHDT, CDR2 YNNKEL, per germline (reference sequence). The CDR3 is 14 residues long. CDR3 region: CASSAGLESYEQYF. CDR3 bases: TGTGCCAGCAGCGCCGGACTAGAGTCCTACGAGCAGTACTTC.

The J gene is TRBJ1-5, the V gene TRBV12-5; TRBD1 might be the D (5 bases). The germline V gene has CDR1 LGHNT and CDR2 FRNRAP. CDR3 length: 14 residues. Between the trimmed V and J ends, which lost 4 bases and 2 bases, there was a span of 9 bases. Here the CDR3 DNA reads TGTGCTAGTGGTTCAGGGATTGGCAATCAGCCCCAGCATTTT. Its protein product is CASGSGIGNQPQHF.

This clonotype was detected a few times. The chain joins TRBV20-1 to TRBJ2-7, with no clear D. Germline V CDR1 and CDR2: DFQATT, SNEGSKA (reference sequence). CDR3 length: 15 residues. V was trimmed by 1 base and J by 6 bases, leaving 19 bases between them. The CDR3 DNA follows: TGCAGTGCTAGAGGCGTAGAGAACCGCCGAAGCGAGCAGTACTTC. Protein sequence: CSARGVENRRSEQYF.

The V and J genes are TRBV2 and TRBJ2-1; D perhaps matches TRBD2 (5 bases). The V end was cut by 5 bases, the J end by 6 bases, with 11 bases between. The CDR3 runs 13 residues. Germline V CDR1 and CDR2: SNHLY, FYNNEI. The CDR3 DNA is TGTGCCAGCAGTTATCGGACTTTCAATGAGCAGTTCTTC. This codes for CASSYRTFNEQFF.